These 18 T cell receptor beta chains share one sample of origin, sequenced in a study of PD-1 blockade in classical Hodgkin lymphoma. Method: immunoSEQ multiplex PCR; TCRdb's copy keeps in-frame clones and lacks some. The data show 40,000 or so clones, with roughly nine tenths seen just once and about 5.5% held by the top ten. Every one of the patients relapsed after autologous stem cell transplantation (brentuximab vedotin exposure was variable). The specimen comprised peripheral blood mononuclear cells (PBMCs), sampled before the second cycle of nivolumab. Every receptor here comes from a human donor with classical Hodgkin lymphoma.

This clone was seen a handful of times. This sequence joins TRBV5-1 and TRBJ1-4; D remains ambiguous. The CDR3 totals 16 residues. Deletions cut 0 bases from V and 4 bases from J, with 13 bases between. Germline values: CDR1 SGHRS, CDR2 YFSETQ. In DNA form, the CDR3 reads TGCGCCAGCAGCTTGGCCCCAGACGGCCATAATGAAAAACTGTTTTTT. Amino acids: CASSLAPDGHNEKLFF. The full variable domain, with the rest looked up from reference TRBV5-1 and TRBJ1-4, is KAGVTQTPRYLIKTRGQQVTLSCSPISGHRSVSWYQQTPGQGLQFLFEYFSETQRNKGNFPGRFSGRQFSNSRSEMNVSTLELGDSALYLCASSLAPDGHNEKLFFGSGTQLSVL.

The chain couples TRBV19 to TRBJ2-1, with 8 bases lining up with TRBD2. V was clipped by 6 bases and J by 7 bases; unmatched bases: 5. Looked up from germline, CDR1 is LNHDA and CDR2 is SQIVND (reference sequence). CDR3 size: 13 residues. Here the CDR3 reads CASRASGGNEQFF. In DNA form, the CDR3 reads TGTGCCAGTAGAGCGAGCGGGGGAAATGAGCAGTTCTTC.

This clone was recorded once. This chain uses TRBV7-9 with TRBJ2-6; TRBD1 aligns across 9 bases. V shed 1 base, J shed 2 bases, and the junction held 3 bases outside the gene matches. The CDR3 sequence is 17 residues long. CDR1 is SEHNR and CDR2 is FQNEAQ in the germline V gene (reference sequence). The chain's CDR3 is CASSLVGQGAGANVLTF. The CDR3 bases are TGTGCCAGCAGCTTAGTGGGACAGGGAGCTGGGGCCAACGTCCTGACTTTC.

The rearrangement links TRBV6-6 to TRBJ2-3, with D unclear. Trimming shortened V by 0 bases and J by 1 base, and 8 bases separated the two germline ends. The CDR3 consists of 15 residues. CDR1 and CDR2 (germline): MNHNY, SVGAGI (reference sequence). The CDR3 spells CASSYSGTRTDTQYF. CDR3 nucleotide sequence: TGTGCCAGCAGTTACTCTGGAACTCGCACAGATACGCAGTATTTT.

This chain connects TRBV6-5 to TRBJ2-2; tentative D call: TRBD1 (5 bases). The germline V gene encodes CDR1 MNHEY and CDR2 SVGAGI. V was pared by 2 bases and J by 3 bases, with 7 bases between. The CDR3 totals 14 residues. CDR3 DNA sequence: TGTGCCAGCAGTTACGAGACAGACACCGGGGAGCTGTTTTTT. It yields the protein CASSYETDTGELFF.

In its sample, this clone was seen a few times. The CDR3 bases are TGTGCCAGCAGCCAAAATGGCCCAGCGGGGGCCTGGGACGAGCAGTACTTC. Translation: CASSQNGPAGAWDEQYF. The rearrangement uses TRBV4-2 and TRBJ2-7; 8 bases agree with TRBD2. Germline V CDR1 and CDR2: LGHNA, YNFKEQ. This CDR3 region has 17 residues. The V segment lost 2 bases and the J segment 5 bases; nucleotides outside the gene matches: 14.

The chain carries TRBV6-6 and TRBJ2-1; tentative D call: TRBD2 (6 bases). V gave up 2 bases and J gave up 8 bases, with 16 bases separating them. The germline gives CDR1 MNHNY, CDR2 SVGAGI (reference sequence). This CDR3 has 15 amino acids. The CDR3 DNA reads TGTGCCAGCAGTTACACCCGACTAGGAATCGATGAGCAGTTCTTC. It is translated as CASSYTRLGIDEQFF.

The chain joins TRBV7-3 to TRBJ2-2; D unclear. The CDR3 is made up of 13 amino acids. CDR1 SGHTA and CDR2 FQGTGA come from the germline V gene. V lost 1 base to trimming and J lost 1 base, with 1 base between them. The CDR3 DNA sequence: TGTGCCAGCAGCTTAATGAACACCGGGGAGCTGTTTTTT. It is translated as CASSLMNTGELFF.

The chain has TRBV28 and TRBJ1-5, with D unclear. Deletions cut 2 bases from V and 4 bases from J, with 9 bases between. This CDR3 region has 14 residues. Germline V gene lookup returns CDR1 MDHEN and CDR2 SYDVKM. The CDR3 here is CASSLSQPNQPQHF. The CDR3 bases are TGTGCCAGCAGTTTAAGTCAGCCGAATCAGCCCCAGCATTTT. Supplemented by reference TRBV28 and TRBJ1-5, the full variable domain reads DVKVTQSSRYLVKRTGEKVFLECVQDMDHENMFWYRQDPGLGLRLIYFSYDVKMKEKGDIPEGYSVSREKKERFSLILESASTNQTSMYLCASSLSQPNQPQHFGDGTRLSIL.

The chain is built from TRBV7-6 and TRBJ1-4; no clear D gene. Trimming removed 5 bases at V and 8 bases at J, with 9 bases between. Germline V lookup: CDR1 SGHVS, CDR2 FNYEAQ. This CDR3 spans 12 amino acids. The CDR3 DNA follows: TGTGCCAGCAGCCGCCTCGGGGAAAAACTGTTTTTT. Translated: CASSRLGEKLFF.

The count of this clone is one. The V gene is TRBV6-1, the J gene TRBJ2-7; 13 bases are a match to TRBD2. Germline V gene lookup returns CDR1 MNHNS and CDR2 SASEGT. Trimming removed 4 bases from V and 2 bases from J; junction bases left unmatched: 11. The CDR3 spans 18 residues. The CDR3 region has the DNA TGTGCCAGCAGTGCTGCCGGGACTAGCGGGGTCGGTGCCTACGAGCAGTACTTC. It encodes CASSAAGTSGVGAYEQYF.

The chain combines TRBV18 with TRBJ2-1, with no clear D. This CDR3 is 14 amino acids long. Germline V lookup: CDR1 KGHSH, CDR2 LQKENI. V was trimmed by 2 bases and J by 4 bases, leaving 9 bases between them. The CDR3 DNA reads TGTGCCAGCTCACCATGGAAACAGTACAATGAGCAGTTCTTC. Its protein is CASSPWKQYNEQFF. Supplemented by reference TRBV18 and TRBJ2-1, the full variable domain reads NAGVMQNPRHLVRRRGQEARLRCSPMKGHSHVYWYRQLPEEGLKFMVYLQKENIIDESGMPKERFSAEFPKEGPSILRIQQVVRGDSAAYFCASSPWKQYNEQFFGPGTRLTVL.

This rearrangement joins TRBV14 to TRBJ2-5, with D tentatively TRBD2 (6 bases). The CDR3 spans 21 residues. V shed 1 base and J shed 0 bases, with 27 bases lying between them. CDR1 is SGHDN, CDR2 FVKESK, per germline. The CDR3: CASSQGDLASPWGSYQETQYF. The CDR3 nucleotides are TGTGCCAGCAGCCAAGGGGACCTAGCGAGCCCCTGGGGATCGTACCAAGAGACCCAGTACTTC.

The rearrangement uses TRBV27 and TRBJ1-3, with D maybe TRBD1 (6 bases). V was trimmed by 5 bases and J by 2 bases, leaving 10 bases between them. This CDR3 spans 14 amino acids. The germline V gene encodes CDR1 MNHEY and CDR2 SMNVEV (reference sequence). In DNA, the CDR3 is TGTGCCAGCAGTCGAGGGGGGCCTGGAAACACCATATATTTT. Its translation is CASSRGGPGNTIYF.

The V gene is TRBV6-5, the J gene TRBJ1-5; 10 bases fit TRBD1. This CDR3 has 14 amino acids. V was clipped by 5 bases and J by 6 bases; unmatched bases: 4. Germline V CDR1 and CDR2: MNHEY, SVGAGI. CDR3 loop: CASSQDRGGQPQHF. In DNA form, the CDR3 reads TGTGCCAGCAGTCAGGACAGGGGGGGTCAGCCCCAGCATTTT.

V gene TRBV15 combines with J gene TRBJ2-2, with no clear D. CDR1 is LNHNV and CDR2 is YYDKDF in the germline V gene (reference sequence). The ends were cut back, 5 bases at V and 5 bases at J, with 12 bases in the middle. The CDR3 sequence is 14 residues long. The CDR3 region has the DNA TGTGCCACCAGCCTAGGGTCCGAGACCGGGGAGCTGTTTTTT. It translates to CATSLGSETGELFF.

Concerning this clone: The junction and the germline gene differ at one end; a read error may be behind it. This chain uses TRBV5-1 with TRBJ2-7; D gene ambiguous. The CDR3 extends over 14 amino acids. The germline gives CDR1 SGHRS, CDR2 YFSETQ. In nucleotides, the CDR3 is TGCGCCAGCAGCTTGGACACCTTCTCCTACGGGCAGTACTTC. It specifies CASSLDTFSYGQYF.

This chain uses TRBV7-9 with TRBJ2-2, with D maybe TRBD2 (6 bases). The CDR3 extends over 15 amino acids. Germline V gene lookup returns CDR1 SEHNR and CDR2 FQNEAQ (reference sequence). V lost 5 bases to trimming and J lost 3 bases, with 13 bases between them. The CDR3 protein is CASSRDLDYTGELFF. As DNA, the CDR3 is TGTGCCAGCAGCCGGGACTTAGATTACACCGGGGAGCTGTTTTTT.